A single sample is the source of the 32 T cell receptor beta chains below, sequenced in a study of PD-1 blockade in classical Hodgkin lymphoma. Clones were sequenced by immunoSEQ multiplex PCR, and TCRdb holds only the in-frame ones, with some missing. Altogether around 11,000 clones are present, approximately 81% being singletons, with the ten largest covering approximately 3.2%. Indicated time point: cycle 4 day 1 (C4D1), after less than 7 weeks of nivolumab. Every patient relapsed after autologous stem cell transplantation, and brentuximab vedotin exposure varied. Out of thawed PBMCs, magnetic negative selection purified CD4+ T cells. Sample: CD4+ T cells from blood, taken before the fourth cycle of nivolumab. These receptors were collected from a human donor with classical Hodgkin lymphoma.

The table lists this clone with a few counts. CDR3 coding DNA: TGTGCCAGCAGTCGGGACAGTGAAGCTTTCTTT. The encoded protein is CASSRDSEAFF. V and J are TRBV6-8 and TRBJ1-1, with TRBD1 matching over 7 bases. Germline V gene lookup returns CDR1 MNHGY and CDR2 SAAAGT. V trimming: 5 bases; J trimming: 7 bases; junction bases outside the gene matches: 1. The CDR3 length is 11 residues.

The chain carries TRBV5-4 and TRBJ2-2; 12 bases match TRBD2. The CDR3 totals 15 residues. Germline V lookup: CDR1 SGHNT, CDR2 YYREEE (reference sequence). V trimming: 3 bases; J trimming: 8 bases; junction bases outside the gene matches: 5. The CDR3 bases are TGTGCCAGCAGCTCCCTGACTAGCGGGAGAGGGGAGCTGTTTTTT. Protein product: CASSSLTSGRGELFF. The variable domain in full, completed from reference TRBV5-4 and TRBJ2-2, reads ETGVTQSPTHLIKTRGQQVTLRCSSQSGHNTVSWYQQALGQGPQFIFQYYREEENGRGNFPPRFSGLQFPNYSSELNVNALELDDSALYLCASSSLTSGRGELFFGEGSRLTVL.

The rearrangement links TRBV5-4 to TRBJ2-2; 10 bases fit TRBD1. The germline V gene encodes CDR1 SGHNT and CDR2 YYREEE (reference sequence). The CDR3 is 16 residues long. After removal of 3 bases from V and 0 bases from J, the junction contained 2 bases not matched to a gene. The CDR3: CASSWGQGSNTGELFF. The CDR3, as DNA: TGTGCCAGCAGCTGGGGACAGGGGTCGAACACCGGGGAGCTGTTTTTT.

This clone was found a few times. V is TRBV27 and J is TRBJ2-3; TRBD1 matches at 8 bases. The CDR3 sequence is 17 residues long. Trimming at V came to 1 base and at J to 4 bases, leaving 10 bases not matched to a gene. Germline V gives CDR1 MNHEY, CDR2 SMNVEV (reference sequence). CDR3 in amino acids: CASSLYGETGAPDTQYF. CDR3 bases: TGTGCCAGCAGTTTATATGGAGAGACAGGGGCGCCAGATACGCAGTATTTT.

This clone occurred once. V usage is TRBV19 and J usage is TRBJ1-5; 8 nucleotides agree with TRBD1. The junction had 5 bases not matched to a gene; V was cut back by 4 bases and J by 6 bases. The CDR3 is made up of 14 amino acids. Germline V gives CDR1 LNHDA, CDR2 SQIVND (reference sequence). CDR3 in amino acids: CASSTGTGSQPQHF. DNA for the CDR3: TGTGCCAGTAGTACCGGGACAGGATCTCAGCCCCAGCATTTT.

The chain recombines TRBV2 with TRBJ2-3, with TRBD1 matching over 7 bases. CDR3 size: 15 residues. Per germline, CDR1 SNHLY and CDR2 FYNNEI. With 3 bases clipped from V and 2 bases from J, the junction kept 5 bases outside the gene matches. CDR3 amino acids: CASSDEQGVTDTQYF. The CDR3 coding sequence is TGTGCCAGCAGTGACGAGCAGGGGGTCACAGATACGCAGTATTTT.

The V gene is TRBV5-6, the J gene TRBJ2-7, with D unclear. Germline V gives CDR1 SGHDT, CDR2 YYEEEE. V dropped 0 bases and J dropped 2 bases, with 3 bases sitting between them. The CDR3 is 12 residues long. This CDR3 is CASSLGAYEQYF. CDR3 nucleotides: TGTGCCAGCAGCTTGGGGGCCTACGAGCAGTACTTC.

The chain joins TRBV2 to TRBJ2-2; 7 positions agree with TRBD2. The CDR3 runs 15 residues. The germline V gene has CDR1 SNHLY and CDR2 FYNNEI. Unmatched junction bases numbered 1, after V lost 3 bases and J lost 0 bases. This chain's CDR3 is CASSESGANTGELFF. The CDR3 coding sequence is TGTGCCAGCAGTGAGAGCGGGGCGAACACCGGGGAGCTGTTTTTT.

V is TRBV29-1 and J is TRBJ2-3; 8 bases agree with TRBD2. V dropped 4 bases and J dropped 0; count of bases not matched to a gene: 6. Germline V gene data show CDR1 as SQVTM and CDR2 as ANQGSEA. The CDR3 contains 15 residues. CDR3 in amino acids: CSVVIAGPSTDTQYF. The CDR3 region has the DNA TGCAGCGTTGTGATAGCGGGACCTAGCACAGATACGCAGTATTTT.

V and J are TRBV5-4 and TRBJ2-5, with 9 bases fitting TRBD2. CDR1 and CDR2 from the germline V gene are SGHNT and YYREEE (reference sequence). V lost 2 bases and J lost 4; bases outside the gene matches: 6. The CDR3 has 15 residues. CDR3 coding DNA: TGTGCCAGCAGCTTAGCGGGAGGACGGGGAGAGACCCAGTACTTC. Its protein is CASSLAGGRGETQYF.

The chain has TRBV6-5 and TRBJ1-1, with D possibly matching TRBD1 (6 bases). The germline gives CDR1 MNHEY, CDR2 SVGAGI. This CDR3 has 15 amino acids. V lost 7 bases and J 11 bases, leaving 26 bases between the germline ends. In nucleotides, the CDR3 is TGTGCCAGCACCCTCCGGGTGGGGACACCTTTGCAGGCTTTCTTT. It yields the protein CASTLRVGTPLQAFF.

A single count supports this clone. The genes are TRBV7-3 and TRBJ1-4; D unclear. Trimming left V 4 bases short and J 8 bases short, with 8 bases between. CDR1 and CDR2 from the germline V gene are SGHTA and FQGTGA. The CDR3 contains 12 residues. CDR3 DNA sequence: TGTGCCAGCAGCTGGCGTAAGGAAAAACTGTTTTTT. It codes for CASSWRKEKLFF.

This clone has more than one count but fewer than ten. The rearrangement links TRBV11-1 to TRBJ1-1; D is unresolved. CDR1 and CDR2 from the germline V gene are SGHAT and FQDESV (reference sequence). With 2 bases removed from V and 1 base from J, the gap between germline ends came to 5 bases. The CDR3 loop spans 13 amino acids. The CDR3 loop reads CASSLSRNTEAFF. CDR3 coding DNA: TGTGCCAGCAGCTTAAGTCGGAACACTGAAGCTTTCTTT.

This chain links TRBV30 with TRBJ1-4; D might be TRBD1 (5 bases). V lost 3 bases and J lost 5, with 7 bases in between. Germline CDR1 is GTSNPN and CDR2 is SVGIG (reference sequence). The CDR3 consists of 12 residues. The CDR3 sequence: CAWRWTNEKLFF. The CDR3 DNA reads TGTGCCTGGAGATGGACAAATGAAAAACTGTTTTTT.

The V and J genes are TRBV2 and TRBJ2-7; 9 bases are shared with TRBD1. The CDR3 length is 13 residues. Germline trimming cut 7 bases from V and 5 bases from J; bases unmatched to any gene: 6. Germline loops: CDR1 SNHLY, CDR2 FYNNEI. CDR3 residues: CASTLDRGDEQYF. CDR3 sequence (DNA): TGTGCCAGCACTTTGGACAGGGGCGACGAGCAGTACTTC.

The rearrangement links TRBV18 to TRBJ2-1, with no clear D. Germline-derived CDR1 and CDR2 are KGHSH and LQKENI. V was trimmed by 6 bases and J by 5 bases, leaving 5 bases between them. The CDR3 contains 11 residues. The CDR3 is CASSIDNEQFF. The DNA of the CDR3 is TGTGCCAGCTCTATCGACAATGAGCAGTTCTTC.

CDR3 protein: CASSPSGLAYEQYF. In DNA, the CDR3 is TGTGCCAGCTCACCTTCGGGACTAGCCTACGAGCAGTACTTC. This chain uses TRBV18 with TRBJ2-7, with 8 bases that match TRBD2. V dropped 3 bases and J dropped 2; count of bases not matched to a gene: 3. Germline V lookup: CDR1 KGHSH, CDR2 LQKENI. This CDR3 has 14 residues.

This chain joins TRBV10-2 and TRBJ2-1; D call uncertain. V gave up 5 bases and J gave up 5 bases, with 10 bases separating them. Per germline, CDR1 WSHSY and CDR2 SAAADI. This CDR3 region has 13 residues. The CDR3 DNA sequence: TGCGCCAGCAGTCCCCGGCGTCACAATGAGCAGTTCTTC. It yields the protein CASSPRRHNEQFF.

This chain joins TRBV27 and TRBJ2-1; 14 bases fit TRBD2. CDR1 is MNHEY and CDR2 is SMNVEV in the germline V gene (reference sequence). The CDR3 contains 18 residues. V was pared by 6 bases and J by 3 bases, with 10 bases of the junction left unmatched. CDR3 DNA: TGTGCCAGCAGCCAGTGGACTAGCGGGGGGTGGGTCTACAATGAGCAGTTCTTC. As protein: CASSQWTSGGWVYNEQFF.

V usage is TRBV18 and J usage is TRBJ1-4; perhaps TRBD1 as D (5 bases). The CDR3 loop spans 16 amino acids. Trimming removed 0 bases from V and 2 bases from J, with 10 bases in between. CDR1 is KGHSH and CDR2 is LQKENI in the germline V gene. CDR3 in DNA: TGTGCCAGCTCACCACCGGGGGATTTTACTAATGAAAAACTGTTTTTT. Translating gives CASSPPGDFTNEKLFF.

The V and J genes are TRBV5-1 and TRBJ1-2; D possibly corresponds to TRBD1 (5 bases). Germline lookup yields CDR1 SGHRS and CDR2 YFSETQ. The germline V and J ends were trimmed by 5 bases and 0 bases, with 14 bases remaining between them. There are 15 residues in the CDR3. The CDR3 protein is CASRRIEGPNYGYTF. The DNA for the CDR3 is TGCGCCAGCAGGAGGATTGAGGGACCTAACTATGGCTACACCTTC.

The rearrangement joins TRBV19 to TRBJ1-2; the D gene is possibly TRBD1 (6 bases). The CDR3 totals 15 residues. Germline CDR1 reads LNHDA; CDR2 reads SQIVND (reference sequence). V was trimmed by 5 bases and J by 3 bases, leaving 16 bases between them. Here the CDR3 reads CASSPSRGLYYGYTF. For the CDR3, the DNA is TGTGCCAGTAGTCCCTCCCGGGGGCTCTACTATGGCTACACCTTC.

The V call is TRBV27, the J call TRBJ1-5, with unresolved D. Germline V lookup: CDR1 MNHEY, CDR2 SMNVEV (reference sequence). The CDR3 is 14 amino acids. V dropped 5 bases and J dropped 3 bases, with 11 bases sitting between them. This CDR3 is CASSHNRVNQPQHF. Here the CDR3 DNA reads TGTGCCAGCAGTCATAACAGAGTCAATCAGCCCCAGCATTTT.

This clone was seen more than once but under ten times. The CDR3 sequence is CATSRVATGGQDTQYF. The CDR3 region has the DNA TGTGCCACCAGCAGAGTAGCGACAGGGGGCCAAGATACGCAGTATTTT. V gene TRBV15 combines with J gene TRBJ2-3; 10 bases are shared with TRBD1. The CDR3 covers 16 residues. The V segment lost 1 base and the J segment 5 bases; nucleotides outside the gene matches: 6. Germline V CDR1 and CDR2: LNHNV, YYDKDF (reference sequence).

This clone came up a few times. The chain links TRBV15 to TRBJ2-5; 16 bases fit TRBD2. V lost 0 bases and J lost 4; bases outside the gene matches: 5. Germline values: CDR1 LNHNV, CDR2 YYDKDF (reference sequence). This CDR3 is built from 18 residues. The CDR3 sequence: CATSRDRGTSGRAETQYF. CDR3 sequence (DNA): TGTGCCACCAGCAGAGATAGGGGGACTAGCGGGAGGGCAGAGACCCAGTACTTC.

CDR3 in DNA: TGTGCCAGCAGTTACACGACAGGGATGGATGAGCAGTTCTTC. Its protein product is CASSYTTGMDEQFF. The chain employs TRBV6-6 and TRBJ2-1, with 7 bases lining up with TRBD1. CDR1 and CDR2 (germline): MNHNY, SVGAGI (reference sequence). The CDR3 spans 14 residues. V trimming: 2 bases; J trimming: 8 bases; junction bases outside the gene matches: 6.

The CDR3 spells CASSRETQYF. DNA of the CDR3: TGTGCCAGCAGTCGGGAGACCCAGTACTTC. This sequence joins TRBV28 and TRBJ2-5, with unresolved D. Germline V gene lookup returns CDR1 MDHEN and CDR2 SYDVKM. Trimming left V 5 bases short and J 5 bases short, with 3 bases between. This CDR3 contains 10 residues.

This chain joins TRBV14 and TRBJ2-7; 7 nucleotides match TRBD1. V lost 4 bases, J lost 3 bases, and 6 bases stayed unmatched. Germline CDR1 is SGHDN and CDR2 is FVKESK. CDR3 length: 14 residues. The CDR3 DNA sequence: TGTGCCAGCAGCCTGACAGGGTTGATCTACGAGCAGTACTTC. Its protein product is CASSLTGLIYEQYF.

The rearrangement links TRBV29-1 to TRBJ1-1; D unclear. Germline loops: CDR1 SQVTM, CDR2 ANQGSEA. The CDR3 is 17 residues long. Trimming stripped 0 bases from V and 6 bases from J, with 23 bases between. The CDR3 nucleotides are TGCAGCGTTGAAGATCGGAAATACCTTCGAGATGAACCTGAAGCTTTCTTT. Protein sequence: CSVEDRKYLRDEPEAFF.

The V gene is TRBV28, the J gene TRBJ1-3; 7 bases fit TRBD1. The CDR3 contains 17 residues. J lost 7 bases, V lost 2 bases, and 14 bases had no gene match. Germline CDR1 MDHEN, CDR2 SYDVKM. CDR3 sequence reads: CASSLGWPGDSPNTIYF. CDR3 in DNA: TGTGCCAGCAGTTTAGGGTGGCCCGGGGACAGCCCGAACACCATATATTTT.

This chain links TRBV19 with TRBJ2-6; D may correspond to TRBD1 or TRBD2 (5 bases each). V lost 7 bases and J 2 bases, leaving 12 bases between the germline ends. This CDR3 region has 15 residues. Per germline, CDR1 LNHDA and CDR2 SQIVND (reference sequence). The CDR3 DNA reads TGTGCCAGTACCGGGGCCTACCCTGGGGCCAACGTCCTGACTTTC. Its protein is CASTGAYPGANVLTF.

This chain links TRBV5-6 with TRBJ2-5; 10 bases match TRBD2. The V gene's germline CDR1 is SGHDT and CDR2 YYEEEE. There are 15 residues in the CDR3. V lost 4 bases, J lost 5 bases, and 8 bases stayed unmatched. CDR3 coding DNA: TGTGCCAGCAGCCCCCCTTTTAGCGGGGGGGAGACCCAGTACTTC. It yields the protein CASSPPFSGGETQYF.